This TCR beta chain emerged from a study of shared clonotypes between healthy human individuals. The protocol was immunoSEQ multiplex PCR, while the TCRdb copy is restricted to in-frame clones and leaves out a portion. The repertoire holds about 110,000 clones, with more than 65% as singletons. Germline V CDR1 and CDR2: SEHNR, FQNEAQ (reference sequence). This CDR3 is 13 amino acids long. Trimming took 1 base from V and 12 from J, leaving 13 bases between them. The chain carries TRBV7-9 and TRBJ2-1; D unresolved. The receptor's source is a woman in her 30s in good health. Sequenced sample: memory CD8+ T cells sorted from blood. The sample's subset: CD45RO+ cells pooled with CCR7-negative TemRA cells. Here the CDR3 reads CASSLDAARVQFF. The CDR3, as DNA: TGTGCCAGCAGCTTAGACGCCGCGCGTGTGCAGTTCTTC. The whole variable domain, filled in from reference TRBV7-9 and TRBJ2-1, reads DTGVSQNPRHKITKRGQNVTFRCDPISEHNRLYWYRQTLGQGPEFLTYFQNEAQLEKSRLLSDRFSAERPKGSFSTLEIQRTEQGDSAMYLCASSLDAARVQFFGPGTRLTVL.